This T cell receptor beta chain was found in a study of yellow fever vaccine responses in identical twins. General study points: On the reported evidence, twins' vaccine T cell responses seemed partly convergent and partly personalized.

Regarding this clonotype: Its antigen is not identified. One junction end disagrees with the germline gene, perhaps due to a read error.

Via MiXCR, TCRdb re-called the RT-PCR reads, giving one row per CDR3 protein. The table has a few thousand distinct CDR3 sequences, around 86% seen once. The TCR originated in a woman under 30 who received the yellow fever vaccine. Sequenced here: T cells from blood (PBMCs), unsorted or a sorted subset (not recorded which), sampled before or after yellow fever vaccination (not recorded which).

CDR3 sequence: CASSTSGGAQSFEQYF. The CDR3 DNA reads TGTGCCAGCTCAACCTCAGGGGGCGCTCAGTCCTTCGAGCAGTACTTC. The chain carries TRBV18 and TRBJ2-7, with 8 positions matching TRBD1. The CDR3 sequence is 16 residues long. Germline lookup yields CDR1 KGHSH and CDR2 LQKENI.